There are a few counts of the clone carrying this T cell receptor beta chain. This sample is drawn from a study of human T cells and chemical hapten exposure. About the research overall: A roughly 2 cm by roughly 2 cm inner upper arm patch received 2% DPC for sensitization.

Time point indicated: patch test 2, 6 weeks after DPC sensitization. The treatment is: therapeutic diphenylcyclopropenone sensitization with weekly scalp DPC. The library tagged individual cDNA molecules with unique molecular identifiers. TCRdb processed the RACE reads anew with MiXCR; each CDR3 protein has one entry. This table holds about 350,000 distinct CDR3 sequences, roughly 6% found once. V was shortened by 1 base and J by 0 bases, with 7 bases between the two germline ends. The CDR3 consists of 14 residues. CDR1 and CDR2 from the germline V gene are DFQATT and SNEGSKA (reference sequence). This receptor was obtained from a woman between 18 and 29 years old with alopecia areata. Some clones in this sample may be carry-over from other donors' samples. The V gene is TRBV20-1, the J gene TRBJ1-3; no clear D. The input for sequencing was whole blood, taken in connection with sensitization to the hapten diphenylcyclopropenone (DPC). The CDR3: CSARGWNSGNTIYF. The CDR3 DNA sequence: TGCAGTGCTAGAGGTTGGAACTCTGGAAACACCATATATTTT.